The source of this TCR beta chain is a study of CD8 T cells in Susac syndrome. The controls, all healthy donors, were matched for age and sex. The CD8+ and CD4+ T cells were negatively isolated, with the TEMRA cells enriched by FACS. Study results and caveats: The authors acknowledged that their TCR sequencing and HLA analysis involved a relatively small number of individuals.

Random hexamers served to reverse transcribe roughly 0.45 to 1 ug RNA. Multiplex PCR with immunoSEQ amplified the TCR beta CDR3 across 54 Vbeta and 13 Jbeta. TCRdb reanalysed the immunoSEQ multiplex PCR reads using MiXCR and keeps one entry per CDR3 protein. The table lists 95,000 to 150,000 distinct CDR3 sequences, around 94% of them singletons. Comments on this clonotype: The antigen is undetermined.

Sequences were obtained from CD4+ T cells from PBMCs. The TCR comes from a human donor in good health.

For the CDR3, the DNA is TGTGCCAGCAGCTTAGATACTCAGACCCAGTACTTC. It specifies CASSLDTQTQYF. The V call is TRBV7-9, the J call TRBJ2-5; D remains ambiguous. With 1 base removed from V and 6 bases from J, the gap between germline ends came to 6 bases. CDR3 length: 12 residues. Germline CDR1 is SEHNR and CDR2 is FQNEAQ (reference sequence).